This T cell receptor (beta chain) appears in the sequencing data of a study of blood T cell repertoires in COVID-19. Germline CDR1 and CDR2: LNHDA and SQIVND (reference sequence). V lost 7 bases and J lost 5, with 15 bases in between. The CDR3 is 14 amino acids. Repertoires were generated with immunoSEQ multiplex PCR, while TCRdb's copy carries only in-frame clones and drops some. The table includes approximately 230,000 clones, roughly nine tenths detected once. The sequenced sample consisted of peripheral blood. The receptor was derived from a man between 18 and 35 years old with active or convalescent COVID-19. This sequence joins TRBV19 and TRBJ2-1, with D hard to call. The CDR3: CASKNDPTDNEQFF. As DNA, the CDR3 is TGTGCCAGTAAGAATGACCCGACTGACAATGAGCAGTTCTTC.